A selection of T cell receptor beta chains follows, all from one sample in a study of blood T cell repertoires in COVID-19. The method was immunoSEQ multiplex PCR; TCRdb's version includes in-frame clones alone and lacks a portion of them. In the table there are around 140,000 clones, over 60% of which are singletons. Sequenced: PBMCs or T cells enriched from blood (not recorded which). The source is a woman aged 45-60 years who had recovered from COVID-19. Both conserved end residues are part of each CDR3. Fields, in order: clone size, D gene, J gene, V gene, CDR3 protein, CDR3 DNA. D genes are given only for firm matches. A row's size may be missing; if present it is once, few, many or a size class.

abundance: NA; d_gene: TRBD1; j_gene: TRBJ2-5; v_gene: TRBV9; CDR3aa: CASSPKRDRAETQYF; CDR3nt: TGTGCCAGCAGCCCCAAGCGGGACAGGGCGGAGACCCAGTACTTC
abundance: NA; d_gene: TRBD1; j_gene: TRBJ2-7; v_gene: TRBV5-4; CDR3aa: CASSPVTRTGRSYEQYF; CDR3nt: TGTGCCAGCAGCCCAGTGACGAGGACAGGGCGGTCCTACGAGCAGTACTTC
abundance: few; d_gene: NA; j_gene: TRBJ1-5; v_gene: TRBV19; CDR3aa: CASSRGRGQPQHF; CDR3nt: TGTGCCAGTAGTAGGGGGAGGGGACAGCCCCAGCATTTT
abundance: NA; d_gene: NA; j_gene: TRBJ1-5; v_gene: TRBV3-1/TRBV3-2; CDR3aa: CASSPTGGYSQPQHF; CDR3nt: TGTGCCAGCAGCCCCACGGGGGGGTACAGTCAGCCCCAGCATTTT
abundance: NA; d_gene: TRBD1; j_gene: TRBJ1-3; v_gene: TRBV13; CDR3aa: CASSWTGSGNTIYF; CDR3nt: TGTGCCAGCAGCTGGACAGGGTCTGGAAACACCATATATTTT
abundance: NA; d_gene: NA; j_gene: TRBJ2-7; v_gene: TRBV2; CDR3aa: CASRIQGNEQYF; CDR3nt: TGTGCCAGCAGGATACAGGGCAACGAGCAGTACTTC
abundance: NA; d_gene: NA; j_gene: TRBJ2-1; v_gene: TRBV28; CDR3aa: CASSRGSGYEQFF; CDR3nt: TGTGCCAGCAGTCGGGGGAGCGGCTATGAGCAGTTCTTC
abundance: NA; d_gene: TRBD2; j_gene: TRBJ2-3; v_gene: TRBV11-3; CDR3aa: CASSSGGAMGTDTQYF; CDR3nt: TGTGCCAGCAGTAGCGGGGGGGCCATGGGCACAGATACGCAGTATTTT
abundance: NA; d_gene: TRBD1; j_gene: TRBJ1-5; v_gene: TRBV19; CDR3aa: CASSTTGGNQPQHF; CDR3nt: TGTGCCAGTAGTACGACAGGGGGCAATCAGCCCCAGCATTTT
abundance: NA; d_gene: NA; j_gene: TRBJ2-2; v_gene: TRBV4-2; CDR3aa: CASSQEWLGANTGELFF; CDR3nt: TGTGCCAGCAGCCAAGAGTGGCTGGGGGCCAACACCGGGGAGCTGTTTTTT
abundance: many; d_gene: NA; j_gene: TRBJ2-7; v_gene: TRBV19; CDR3aa: CASSIKILQVGEQYF; CDR3nt: TGTGCCAGTAGTATTAAAATTCTACAGGTGGGCGAGCAGTACTTC
abundance: NA; d_gene: NA; j_gene: TRBJ2-5; v_gene: TRBV2; CDR3aa: CATNPLMEETQYF; CDR3nt: TGTGCCACCAACCCACTCATGGAAGAGACCCAGTACTTC
abundance: NA; d_gene: TRBD2; j_gene: TRBJ2-5; v_gene: TRBV10-1; CDR3aa: CASSKESSGQETQYF; CDR3nt: TGCGCCAGCAGTAAGGAGTCTAGCGGACAAGAGACCCAGTACTTC
abundance: once; d_gene: TRBD2; j_gene: TRBJ2-1; v_gene: TRBV7-3; CDR3aa: CASSSTSHNNEQFF; CDR3nt: TGTGCCAGCAGCTCGACTAGCCACAACAATGAGCAGTTCTTC
abundance: NA; d_gene: NA; j_gene: TRBJ2-3; v_gene: TRBV11-2; CDR3aa: CASSLINSGSTDTQYF; CDR3nt: TGTGCCAGCAGCTTAATCAACAGCGGTAGCACAGATACGCAGTATTTT
abundance: NA; d_gene: TRBD1; j_gene: TRBJ1-5; v_gene: TRBV7-9; CDR3aa: CASSLQGAKQPQHF; CDR3nt: TGTGCCAGCAGCCTACAGGGGGCCAAACAGCCCCAGCATTTT
abundance: NA; d_gene: TRBD2; j_gene: TRBJ2-1; v_gene: TRBV11-3; CDR3aa: CASSLLGGGSYNEQFF; CDR3nt: TGTGCCAGCAGCTTACTGGGGGGGGGTTCCTACAATGAGCAGTTCTTC
abundance: NA; d_gene: NA; j_gene: TRBJ1-2; v_gene: TRBV6-2/TRBV6-3; CDR3aa: CASSYGGARGYTF; CDR3nt: TGTGCCAGCAGTTACGGGGGGGCGAGAGGCTACACCTTC
abundance: NA; d_gene: NA; j_gene: TRBJ1-3; v_gene: TRBV2; CDR3aa: CASSESHSREMYF; CDR3nt: TGTGCCAGCAGTGAGAGTCACAGTCGGGAAATGTATTTT
abundance: NA; d_gene: TRBD2; j_gene: TRBJ2-3; v_gene: TRBV11-3; CDR3aa: CASSLNRLAGATDTQYF; CDR3nt: TGTGCCAGCAGCTTAAACCGACTAGCGGGGGCCACAGATACGCAGTATTTT
abundance: few; d_gene: NA; j_gene: TRBJ1-1; v_gene: TRBV18; CDR3aa: CASSLARESEAFF; CDR3nt: TGTGCCAGCTCATTGGCCAGGGAATCTGAAGCTTTCTTT
abundance: NA; d_gene: NA; j_gene: TRBJ1-4; v_gene: TRBV27; CDR3aa: CASSFAGSNEKLFF; CDR3nt: TGTGCCAGCAGTTTTGCCGGTTCTAATGAAAAACTGTTTTTT
abundance: once; d_gene: NA; j_gene: TRBJ1-1; v_gene: TRBV6-5; CDR3aa: CASSIQGNTEAFF; CDR3nt: TGTGCCAGCAGTATACAGGGAAACACTGAAGCTTTCTTT
abundance: NA; d_gene: TRBD1; j_gene: TRBJ2-5; v_gene: TRBV5-4; CDR3aa: CASSLSPGTVQETQYF; CDR3nt: TGTGCCAGCAGCCTTTCCCCCGGGACAGTCCAAGAGACCCAGTACTTC
abundance: NA; d_gene: NA; j_gene: TRBJ2-1; v_gene: TRBV14; CDR3aa: CAPPHGGRAGLTYNEQFF; CDR3nt: TGTGCCCCCCCCCACGGGGGGCGGGCGGGATTAACCTACAATGAGCAGTTCTTC
abundance: NA; d_gene: NA; j_gene: TRBJ2-2; v_gene: TRBV6-4; CDR3aa: CASSDSPPSGELFF; CDR3nt: TGTGCCAGCAGTGACTCTCCCCCCTCCGGGGAGCTGTTTTTT
abundance: once; d_gene: TRBD1; j_gene: TRBJ1-5; v_gene: TRBV27; CDR3aa: CASSLSPQGDQPQHF; CDR3nt: TGTGCCAGCAGTTTATCCCCACAGGGGGATCAGCCCCAGCATTTT
abundance: NA; d_gene: NA; j_gene: TRBJ2-5; v_gene: TRBV7-9; CDR3aa: CASSLAGGTETQYF; CDR3nt: TGTGCCAGCAGCTTAGCCGGCGGAACTGAGACCCAGTACTTC
abundance: NA; d_gene: TRBD1; j_gene: TRBJ2-2; v_gene: TRBV12-5; CDR3aa: CASAFSLGQGVTGELFF; CDR3nt: TGTGCTAGTGCCTTCTCATTGGGACAGGGGGTGACCGGGGAGCTGTTTTTT
abundance: NA; d_gene: NA; j_gene: TRBJ1-1; v_gene: TRBV5-1; CDR3aa: CASRWGRRDTEAFF; CDR3nt: TGCGCCAGCAGGTGGGGCAGGAGGGACACTGAAGCTTTCTTT
abundance: NA; d_gene: TRBD2; j_gene: TRBJ2-1; v_gene: TRBV7-2; CDR3aa: CASSLAGVTVNEQFF; CDR3nt: TGTGCCAGCAGCTTGGCGGGAGTAACGGTGAATGAGCAGTTCTTC
abundance: NA; d_gene: NA; j_gene: TRBJ2-3; v_gene: TRBV11-3; CDR3aa: CASSLSSYTDTQYF; CDR3nt: TGTGCCAGCAGCTTGTCCAGTTACACAGATACGCAGTATTTT
abundance: NA; d_gene: NA; j_gene: TRBJ1-1; v_gene: TRBV18; CDR3aa: CASSPPSGGRTEAFF; CDR3nt: TGTGCCAGCTCACCACCGTCGGGGGGCAGGACTGAAGCTTTCTTT
abundance: NA; d_gene: TRBD2; j_gene: TRBJ2-3; v_gene: TRBV7-8; CDR3aa: CASSFRGLAGDTQYF; CDR3nt: TGTGCCAGCAGCTTCAGAGGACTAGCGGGAGATACGCAGTATTTT
abundance: NA; d_gene: NA; j_gene: TRBJ2-7; v_gene: TRBV7-2; CDR3aa: CASSFGFPGWEQYF; CDR3nt: TGTGCCAGCAGCTTTGGGTTCCCAGGGTGGGAGCAGTACTTC
abundance: NA; d_gene: NA; j_gene: TRBJ1-2; v_gene: TRBV4-1; CDR3aa: CASSQDWPAGGYTF; CDR3nt: TGCGCCAGCAGCCAAGATTGGCCGGCGGGCGGCTACACCTTC
abundance: NA; d_gene: TRBD1; j_gene: TRBJ1-5; v_gene: TRBV19; CDR3aa: CASSIFWDRGGQPQHF; CDR3nt: TGTGCCAGTAGTATATTCTGGGACAGGGGAGGCCAGCCCCAGCATTTT
abundance: few; d_gene: NA; j_gene: TRBJ1-1; v_gene: TRBV7-9; CDR3aa: CASSLGPDRGEAFF; CDR3nt: TGTGCCAGCAGCTTAGGACCGGACAGAGGCGAAGCTTTCTTT
abundance: few; d_gene: NA; j_gene: TRBJ2-3; v_gene: TRBV11-3; CDR3aa: CASSLVATTDTQYF; CDR3nt: TGTGCCAGCAGCTTAGTAGCTACCACAGATACGCAGTATTTT